This paragraph covers one T cell receptor (beta chain) sequence. The record originates from a study of tumor-infiltrating lymphocytes in primary liver carcinoma. It was from about 20-30 mg of unsorted bulk tissue that RNA and DNA were co-extracted. Germline V CDR1 and CDR2: SNHLY, FYNNEI. Trimming left V 4 bases short and J 6 bases short, with 7 bases between. The CDR3 loop spans 13 amino acids. cDNA specific to TCR beta was made from roughly 500 ng of total RNA, with a constant-region primer employed for priming. Researchers made the TCR beta libraries by running three nested multiplex PCR rounds with slightly modified ARM-PCR. TRBV1-TRBV30 forward primers paired with a C-beta reverse primer were used in the first two PCR rounds, which ran approximately 10 cycles each. Each CDR3 protein gets one entry after TCRdb re-called the multiplex PCR reads with MiXCR. The sample includes some 110,000 distinct CDR3 sequences, 55% to 75% of them seen just once.

This receptor was taken from a woman aged 55-70 years with primary liver carcinoma and hepatitis B virus infection. The specimen was liver tumor tissue from sampling region 3. The subset: tumor region T3, left-lateral pole. V and J are TRBV2 and TRBJ1-6, with D hard to call. The CDR3 DNA is TGTGCCAGCAGTGGAGGTTCTAATTCACCCCTCCACTTT. Translated, it gives CASSGGSNSPLHF. Full variable domain (outside the CDR3, taken from reference TRBV2 and TRBJ1-6): EPEVTQTPSHQVTQMGQEVILRCVPISNHLYFYWYRQILGQKVEFLVSFYNNEISEKSEIFDDQFSVERPDGSNFTLKIRSTKLEDSAMYFCASSGGSNSPLHFGNGTRLTVT.